Each of the 27 T cell receptor beta chains below was sequenced from the same sample in a study of T cells in Graves' hyperthyroidism and ophthalmopathy. Amplified TCR beta CDR3 regions derived from RNA transcripts. In the first-round RT-PCR of the TCR CDR3, the HTBI primer set was used. TCRdb re-called the multiplex PCR reads with MiXCR, one entry per CDR3 protein. The table lists a few hundred thousand distinct CDR3 sequences, roughly 15% of them singletons, with about 20% in the top ten. Specimen: blood. These TCRs come from a woman aged 25 to 45 with Graves' ophthalmopathy.

This clonotype was observed a handful of times. The chain employs TRBV10-3 and TRBJ2-7, with 11 bases lining up with TRBD1. The CDR3 length is 16 residues. The V gene's germline CDR1 is ENHRY and CDR2 SYGVKD. V lost 9 bases, J lost 0 bases, and 10 bases stayed unmatched. This CDR3 reads CAIESGTGGDSYEQYF. Here the CDR3 DNA reads TGTGCCATAGAATCCGGGACAGGGGGGGACTCCTACGAGCAGTACTTC.

This clonotype was picked up a small number of times. V usage is TRBV19 and J usage is TRBJ2-7, with 13 nucleotides matching TRBD2. The germline V gene encodes CDR1 LNHDA and CDR2 SQIVND (reference sequence). The CDR3 is 14 residues long. V lost 5 bases, J lost 7 bases, and 5 bases stayed unmatched. The CDR3, as DNA: TGTGCCAGTAGTTCCGGACTAGCGGGGGAGGAGCAGTACTTC. Its protein product is CASSSGLAGEEQYF. Together with reference TRBV19 and TRBJ2-7, the CDR3 gives the full variable domain: DGGITQSPKYLFRKEGQNVTLSCEQNLNHDAMYWYRQDPGQGLRLIYYSQIVNDFQKGDIAEGYSVSREKKESFPLTVTSAQKNPTAFYLCASSSGLAGEEQYFGPGTRLTVT.

This clonotype was detected ten times or more. The CDR3 region is CASSPSVLDWDIQYF. As DNA, the CDR3 is TGTGCCAGCAGTCCCTCAGTTCTCGATTGGGACATTCAGTACTTC. The chain has TRBV27 and TRBJ2-4; D gene ambiguous. The germline gives CDR1 MNHEY, CDR2 SMNVEV (reference sequence). Trimming removed 5 bases at V and 8 bases at J, with 19 bases between. CDR3 length: 15 amino acids.

There are many counts of this clonotype. The chain's CDR3 is CASSLSDRDYNEQFF. DNA of the CDR3: TGTGCCAGCAGCCTTAGTGATCGGGACTACAATGAGCAGTTCTTC. The chain couples TRBV3-1 to TRBJ2-1; tentatively, D is TRBD2 (5 bases). The CDR3 has 15 amino acids. Per the germline V gene, CDR1 is LGHDT and CDR2 is YNNKEL (reference sequence). V was clipped by 4 bases and J by 3 bases, with 13 bases between them.

This clonotype was seen many times. The chain couples TRBV3-1 to TRBJ2-1; 9 nucleotides match TRBD1. After removal of 1 base from V and 4 bases from J, the junction contained 5 bases not matched to a gene. Germline CDR1 LGHDT, CDR2 YNNKEL (reference sequence). The CDR3 extends over 16 amino acids. CDR3 nucleotide sequence: TGTGCCAGCAGCCAAGCGGAGGACAGGGGTTACAATGAGCAGTTCTTC. As protein: CASSQAEDRGYNEQFF.

This clonotype was counted many times. V and J are TRBV6-1 and TRBJ1-6; maybe TRBD1 (6 bases). This CDR3 has 17 residues. With 3 bases removed from V and 5 bases from J, the gap between germline ends came to 17 bases. Germline CDR1 and CDR2: MNHNS and SASEGT. In DNA, the CDR3 is TGTGCCAGCAGTGACGTTCCCGCGGACAGAGATAATTCACCCCTCCACTTT. Encoded protein: CASSDVPADRDNSPLHF.

The chain employs TRBV20-1 and TRBJ2-7; 8 bases fit TRBD1. The V and J ends lost 6 bases and 4 bases, in that order; junction bases with no gene match: 8. This CDR3 has 13 amino acids. Germline CDR1 reads DFQATT; CDR2 reads SNEGSKA (reference sequence). As DNA, the CDR3 is TGCAGTGCCGGGCCAGGGGGCTCGTACGAGCAGTACTTC. Its protein product is CSAGPGGSYEQYF.

This clonotype was counted many times. The chain combines TRBV2 with TRBJ2-1, with 7 bases matching TRBD1. From germline, CDR1 is SNHLY and CDR2 FYNNEI. This CDR3 is built from 15 residues. The V and J ends lost 2 bases and 3 bases, in that order; junction bases with no gene match: 4. Written as DNA, the CDR3 is TGTGCCAGCAGTGAACCCGGACAGGACTACAATGAGCAGTTCTTC. This sequence encodes CASSEPGQDYNEQFF.

V gene TRBV19 combines with J gene TRBJ1-2; unclear D gene. The V gene's germline CDR1 is LNHDA and CDR2 SQIVND (reference sequence). This CDR3 comprises 13 residues. V was cut by 5 bases and J by 2 bases, with 9 bases left in between. CDR3 nucleotides: TGTGCCAGTAGTCCCGGCAAAAACTATGGCTACACCTTC. It yields the protein CASSPGKNYGYTF.

This clonotype has a count of ten or more. The gene calls are TRBV11-2 and TRBJ1-4; D gene ambiguous. The CDR3 has 15 amino acids. CDR1 is SGHAT, CDR2 FQNNGV, per germline. Trimming cost V 0 bases and J 8 bases, with 13 bases left between them. The CDR3: CASSLDRRYGEKLFF. CDR3 sequence (DNA): TGTGCCAGCAGCTTAGATCGAAGATATGGCGAAAAACTGTTTTTT.

The chain recombines TRBV29-1 with TRBJ1-2; a weak D match, TRBD1 (5 bases). CDR3 length equals 12 residues. CDR1 is SQVTM and CDR2 is ANQGSEA in the germline V gene. CDR3: CRDAAGGSGYTF. DNA for the CDR3: TGCAGAGATGCCGCCGGGGGGTCCGGCTACACCTTC.

This clonotype was counted ten times or more. The chain links TRBV2 to TRBJ2-3, with 7 bases identical to TRBD1. The CDR3 runs to 12 residues. Trimming removed 7 bases from V and 9 bases from J; junction bases left unmatched: 7. Per germline, CDR1 SNHLY and CDR2 FYNNEI. As DNA, the CDR3 is TGTGCCAGCATCACGACAGGGCGAACGCAGTATTTT. It yields the protein CASITTGRTQYF.

This clonotype has a count of ten or more. The rearrangement uses TRBV20-1 and TRBJ1-5; D unresolved. The CDR3 runs 15 residues. Trimming shortened V by 0 bases and J by 4 bases, and 13 bases separated the two germline ends. Germline CDR1 DFQATT, CDR2 SNEGSKA (reference sequence). CDR3 residues: CSARDWAKGNQPQHF. The CDR3 DNA follows: TGCAGTGCTAGAGATTGGGCCAAAGGGAATCAGCCCCAGCATTTT.

In regard to this clonotype: A single base separates this from a much larger clone, so it may be a read error. The chain joins TRBV29-1 to TRBJ1-1; no definite D call. The length of the CDR3 is 11 residues. CDR1 is SQVTM, CDR2 ANQGSEA, per germline. CDR3 nucleotides: TGCAGCGTTGACCAAAACACTGAAGCTCTCTTT. Amino acid sequence: CSVDQNTEALF.

The chain links TRBV5-1 to TRBJ2-2, with D maybe TRBD2 (6 bases). Trimming took off 0 bases at V and 6 bases at J, with 9 bases between the two ends. Germline V gene lookup returns CDR1 SGHRS and CDR2 YFSETQ. The CDR3 is 14 residues long. Written as DNA, the CDR3 is TGCGCCAGCAGCTTGGCGGGGGTTTCCGGGGAGCTGTTTTTT. It yields the protein CASSLAGVSGELFF.

This clonotype was counted at least ten times. The rearrangement joins TRBV20-1 to TRBJ2-4; D may match TRBD1 or TRBD2 (6 bases each). The CDR3 totals 12 residues. V was trimmed by 6 bases and J by 8 bases, leaving 14 bases between them. Germline CDR1 and CDR2: DFQATT and SNEGSKA (reference sequence). CDR3 DNA: TGCAGTGCCCTCGACAGGAGGGACATTCAGTACTTC. Its protein product is CSALDRRDIQYF.

The rearrangement uses TRBV20-1 and TRBJ2-1; 11 bases agree with TRBD2. V trimming: 2 bases; J trimming: 6 bases; junction bases outside the gene matches: 3. The CDR3 totals 14 residues. CDR1 is DFQATT and CDR2 is SNEGSKA in the germline V gene (reference sequence). The CDR3, as DNA: TGCAGTGCTAGATTTAGCGGGGGGGCCAATGAGCAGTTCTTC. Translation: CSARFSGGANEQFF.

This clonotype was detected many times. This chain links TRBV27 with TRBJ1-6; TRBD1 might be the D (5 bases). V lost 3 bases, J lost 8 bases, and 17 bases lay in between. Germline CDR1 and CDR2: MNHEY and SMNVEV (reference sequence). The CDR3 contains 16 residues. CDR3: CASSLGTAIGHSPLHF. CDR3 nucleotide sequence: TGTGCCAGCAGTTTGGGGACCGCCATCGGCCATTCACCCCTCCACTTT.

This clonotype was recorded many times. The chain links TRBV15 to TRBJ1-4; no firm D call. Germline values: CDR1 LNHNV, CDR2 YYDKDF (reference sequence). Trimming cost V 0 bases and J 4 bases, with 15 bases left between them. The length of the CDR3 is 17 residues. For the CDR3, the DNA is TGTGCCACCAGCAGAGATCGCGTTGGAGGGAATAATGAAAAACTGTTTTTT. Amino acid sequence: CATSRDRVGGNNEKLFF.

In this sample, this clonotype turned up many times. This sequence joins TRBV6-1 and TRBJ1-1; D gene uncertain. In germline, CDR1 is MNHNS, CDR2 SASEGT. The CDR3 is 15 residues long. V was pared by 5 bases and J by 5 bases, with 18 bases between. The CDR3 is CASSYHRRVRTEAFF. The CDR3 DNA is TGTGCCAGCAGTTACCACCGGAGAGTTCGGACTGAAGCTTTCTTT.

In its sample, this clonotype was seen many times. This chain uses TRBV10-3 with TRBJ1-1; D is undetermined. The CDR3 is made up of 13 amino acids. Germline loops: CDR1 ENHRY, CDR2 SYGVKD. The ends were cut back, 0 bases at V and 0 bases at J, with 2 bases in the middle. The CDR3 DNA sequence: TGTGCCATCAGTGAGTCAATGAACACTGAAGCTTTCTTT. It encodes CAISESMNTEAFF.

This clonotype has ten or more counts. The CDR3 nucleotides read TGCAGTGCTAGAGAGGACAGGGGGGCCTACGAGCAGTACTTC. Translating it yields CSAREDRGAYEQYF. The rearrangement links TRBV20-1 to TRBJ2-7, with TRBD1 matching over 10 bases. The CDR3 is 14 residues long. The germline V gene encodes CDR1 DFQATT and CDR2 SNEGSKA (reference sequence). The trim removed 0 bases at V and 2 bases at J, leaving 1 base unmatched.

CDR3 in DNA: TGCAGTGCTAGAGAGTACAAGGTATGGGTCAATGAGCAGTTCTTC. It yields the protein CSAREYKVWVNEQFF. V usage is TRBV20-1 and J usage is TRBJ2-1; D not resolved. V shed 0 bases and J shed 6 bases, with 15 bases lying between them. The V gene's germline CDR1 is DFQATT and CDR2 SNEGSKA (reference sequence). CDR3 length equals 15 residues.

This clonotype was seen more than once but under ten times. The chain combines TRBV9 with TRBJ2-7, with D possibly being TRBD1 (6 bases). The ends were cut back, 3 bases at V and 3 bases at J, with 16 bases in the middle. CDR1 and CDR2 from the germline V gene are SGDLS and YYNGEE. The length of the CDR3 is 15 residues. CDR3 DNA sequence: TGTGCCAGCAGCGGATCCAGCTCGACAGGCTACGAGCAGTACTTC. Residues: CASSGSSSTGYEQYF. The whole variable domain, filled in from reference TRBV9 and TRBJ2-7, reads DSGVTQTPKHLITATGQRVTLRCSPRSGDLSVYWYQQSLDQGLQFLIQYYNGEERAKGNILERFSAQQFPDLHSELNLSSLELGDSALYFCASSGSSSTGYEQYFGPGTRLTVT.

The table lists this clonotype with many counts. The gene calls are TRBV11-3 and TRBJ2-1; D gene uncertain. There are 13 residues in the CDR3. V dropped 3 bases and J dropped 6 bases, with 9 bases sitting between them. The V gene's germline CDR1 is SGHNT and CDR2 YENEEA. CDR3 nucleotides: TGTGCCAGCAGCTTCATGCGAGGCAATGAGCAGTTCTTC. Protein product: CASSFMRGNEQFF.

At least ten counts were recorded for this clonotype. The rearrangement links TRBV7-8 to TRBJ1-5, with D hard to call. The CDR3 is 15 residues long. Germline assignment: CDR1 SGHVS and CDR2 FQNEAQ. The V gene lost 0 bases and the J gene lost 6 bases, with 12 bases spanning the gap. CDR3 coding DNA: TGTGCCAGCAGCTTAGCGTTAATAGGACCTCAGCCCCAGCATTTT. Translated: CASSLALIGPQPQHF. Based on the CDR3 plus reference TRBV7-8 and TRBJ1-5, the full variable domain is GAGVSQSPRYKVAKRGQDVALRCDPISGHVSLFWYQQALGQGPEFLTYFQNEAQLDKSGLPSDRFFAERPEGSVSTLKIQRTQQEDSAVYLCASSLALIGPQPQHFGDGTRLSIL.

This rearrangement joins TRBV24-1 to TRBJ2-6; D is uncertain. Deletions cut 4 bases from V and 2 bases from J, with 8 bases between. From germline, CDR1 is KGHDR and CDR2 SFDVKD. CDR3 size: 15 residues. The CDR3 coding sequence is TGTGCCACCAGTGAAGCTTGGCCTGGGGCCAACGTCCTGACTTTC. This gives the protein CATSEAWPGANVLTF.